The 10 T cell receptor beta chains presented below share a single source sample, sequenced in a study of T cells after posttransplantation cyclophosphamide. Profiling relied on immunoSEQ multiplex PCR, and the TCRdb table lists in-frame clones only, not all of them. Among 10,000 or so clones, around 80% were seen once, and the ten largest hold approximately 3.7%. Sampled 1 year posttransplant, controls received myeloablative marrow transplants, methotrexate and a calcineurin inhibitor. The sequencing here drew on PBMCs, taken around 350 days after allogeneic stem cell transplant with calcineurin inhibitor and methotrexate. These receptors originate from a male patient younger than 45 who received an allogeneic stem cell transplant from an unrelated donor, was CMV-positive, and had acute GVHD only. The graft donor may be the source of some T cells.

To note about this clone: An end of the junction does not agree with germline; a read error may underlie this. The CDR3 reads CAISVARDRGPSVIHRGAVF. DNA of the CDR3: TGTGCCATCAGTGTAGCCCGGGACAGGGGGCCGAGTGTAATACACCGGGGAGCTGTTTTT. The rearrangement joins TRBV10-3 to TRBJ2-2, with TRBD1 matching 12 bases. This CDR3 spans 20 amino acids. Per the germline V gene, CDR1 is ENHRY and CDR2 is SYGVKD.

The J gene is TRBJ1-2, the V gene TRBV5-1, with a tentative D call TRBD1 (6 bases). This CDR3 is 13 amino acids long. The germline V and J ends were trimmed by 3 bases and 4 bases, with 10 bases remaining between them. From germline, CDR1 is SGHRS and CDR2 YFSETQ. CDR3 protein: CASSSDSLYGYTF. CDR3 nucleotide sequence: TGCGCCAGCAGCTCGGACAGTCTCTATGGCTACACCTTC. Looking up the rest from reference TRBV5-1 and TRBJ1-2 gives the full variable domain: KAGVTQTPRYLIKTRGQQVTLSCSPISGHRSVSWYQQTPGQGLQFLFEYFSETQRNKGNFPGRFSGRQFSNSRSEMNVSTLELGDSALYLCASSSDSLYGYTFGSGTRLTVV.

V is TRBV6-4 and J is TRBJ2-2, with D maybe TRBD2 (6 bases). The CDR3 contains 13 residues. V lost 3 bases to trimming and J lost 5 bases, with 7 bases between them. Looked up from germline, CDR1 is MRHNA and CDR2 is SNTAGT. The CDR3 loop is CASSERETGELFF. The CDR3 DNA reads as TGTGCCAGCAGTGAGCGGGAAACCGGGGAGCTGTTTTTT.

The V call is TRBV6-4, the J call TRBJ1-5; D is possibly TRBD1 (5 bases). The CDR3 has 15 amino acids. Trimming took 8 bases from V and 8 from J, leaving 22 bases between them. Germline V CDR1 and CDR2: MRHNA, SNTAGT. In DNA, the CDR3 is TGTGCCAGCGATTCAGGGAAGGGAGGCAAAGAGCCCCAGCATTTT. This gives the protein CASDSGKGGKEPQHF.

The chain couples TRBV5-1 to TRBJ1-1; D is perhaps TRBD1 (5 bases). V lost 0 bases, J lost 7 bases, and 19 bases lay in between. CDR3 size: 16 residues. Germline CDR1 reads SGHRS; CDR2 reads YFSETQ. The CDR3 region is CASSLGQGLYQGEAFF. CDR3 DNA sequence: TGCGCCAGCAGCTTGGGGCAGGGTTTATATCAGGGTGAAGCTTTCTTT.

This rearrangement joins TRBV6-1 to TRBJ1-3; possibly TRBD1 for D (5 bases). V lost 3 bases, J lost 4 bases, and 10 bases lay in between. Germline assignment: CDR1 MNHNS and CDR2 SASEGT. The CDR3 sequence is 14 residues long. CDR3 sequence: CASSDWTLGNTIYF. CDR3 coding DNA: TGTGCCAGCAGTGATTGGACACTCGGAAACACCATATATTTT.

This chain uses TRBV4-1 with TRBJ2-3; tentative D call: TRBD2 (5 bases). The CDR3 sequence is 18 residues long. Germline CDR1 and CDR2: MGHRA and YSYEKL. Trimming took 1 base from V and 1 from J, leaving 18 bases between them. The CDR3 reads CASSQAPGSSSGTDTQYF. The CDR3 DNA follows: TGCGCCAGCAGCCAAGCCCCGGGGAGTAGTTCGGGCACAGATACGCAGTATTTT.

The chain joins TRBV5-8 to TRBJ2-5; 12 bases fit TRBD2. The trim removed 2 bases at V and 5 bases at J, leaving 4 bases unmatched. Germline CDR1 is SGHTS and CDR2 is YDEGEE. The CDR3 runs 15 residues. CDR3 protein: CASSFSLAGGETQYF. The DNA for the CDR3 is TGTGCCAGCAGCTTTTCCCTAGCGGGAGGGGAGACCCAGTACTTC.

CDR3 nucleotide sequence: TGTGCCAGCAGTTACGGGAGGGGAGGTCAGCCCCAGCATTTT. This codes for CASSYGRGGQPQHF. This sequence joins TRBV6-5 and TRBJ1-5, with a possible D match to TRBD1 (5 bases). The germline V gene encodes CDR1 MNHEY and CDR2 SVGAGI. CDR3 length equals 14 residues. V lost 2 bases and J 6 bases, leaving 11 bases between the germline ends.

This chain uses TRBV29-1 with TRBJ2-1, with 8 positions matching TRBD2. The germline V gene has CDR1 SQVTM and CDR2 ANQGSEA. This CDR3 has 14 residues. Trimming at V came to 5 bases and at J to 3 bases, leaving 6 bases not matched to a gene. The CDR3 spells CSVPGLVDYNEQFF. The CDR3 DNA sequence: TGCAGCGTTCCGGGACTAGTAGACTACAATGAGCAGTTCTTC.